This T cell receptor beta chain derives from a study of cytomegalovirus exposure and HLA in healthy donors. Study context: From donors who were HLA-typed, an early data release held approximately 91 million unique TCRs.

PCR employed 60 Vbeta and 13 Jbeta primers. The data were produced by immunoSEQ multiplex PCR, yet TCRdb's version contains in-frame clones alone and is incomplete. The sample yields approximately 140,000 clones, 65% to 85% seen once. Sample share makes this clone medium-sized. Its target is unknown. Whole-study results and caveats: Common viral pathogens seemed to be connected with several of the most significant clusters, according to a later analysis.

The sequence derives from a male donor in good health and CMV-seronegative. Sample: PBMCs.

The CDR3 reads CASSSRDRDSPLHF. The CDR3 nucleotides are TGTGCCAGCAGCTCCCGGGACAGGGATTCACCCCTCCACTTT. The rearrangement links TRBV13 to TRBJ1-6; 9 bases agree with TRBD1. The CDR3 totals 14 residues. The V segment lost 4 bases and the J segment 8 bases; nucleotides outside the gene matches: 3. Germline lookup yields CDR1 PRHDT and CDR2 FYEKMQ (reference sequence).